A single sample gave rise to the 27 T cell receptor beta chains below, sequenced in a study of T cells in Graves' hyperthyroidism and ophthalmopathy. RNA transcripts were the template for amplifying TCR beta CDR3 regions. First-round RT-PCR targeting the TCR CDR3 was performed with the HTBI primer set. One entry per CDR3 protein results from TCRdb running MiXCR on the multiplex PCR reads. The repertoire has roughly 300,000 distinct CDR3 sequences, under 25% of them found once; the top ten carry 50% to 65%. The sample taken for sequencing was blood. The receptor set was obtained from a woman aged 50 to 60 with Graves' hyperthyroidism.

This clonotype has a handful of counts. Just one base apart from a much larger clone, this may be a read error. This sequence joins TRBV30 and TRBJ2-4; no clear D. Germline CDR1 is GTSNPN and CDR2 is SVGIG (reference sequence). The length of the CDR3 is 11 residues. CDR3 in amino acids: CSWSRQNIQYF. Here the CDR3 DNA reads TGTTCCTGGAGTAGGCAAAACATTCAGTACTTC.

This clonotype appeared a single time. V is TRBV2 and J is TRBJ1-5; D remains ambiguous. Per the germline V gene, CDR1 is SNHLY and CDR2 is FYNNEI. The V end lost 8 bases, the J end lost 4 bases, and 15 bases lay between the germline ends. The CDR3 contains 14 residues. For the CDR3, the DNA is TGTGCCAGCCGTGGTGGCGGCCTGAATCAGCCCCAGCATTTT. Protein sequence: CASRGGGLNQPQHF.

This clonotype was counted a few times. The chain has TRBV30 and TRBJ2-7, with 8 nucleotides matching TRBD1. There are 12 residues in the CDR3. Germline loops: CDR1 GTSNPN, CDR2 SVGIG (reference sequence). The CDR3 DNA reads as TGTGTCCTACAGGGGGTTAGATACGAGCAGTACTTC. This encodes CVLQGVRYEQYF. Variable domain in full (rest from reference TRBV30 and TRBJ2-7): SQTIHQWPATLVQPVGSPLSLECTVEGTSNPNLYWYRQAAGRGLQLLFYSVGIGQISSEVPQNLSASRPQDRQFILSSKKLLLSDSGFYLCVLQGVRYEQYFGPGTRLTVT.

The CDR3 DNA follows: TGTGCCAGCACCTCCTCGAACACTGAAGCTTTCTTT. Residues: CASTSSNTEAFF. The V and J genes are TRBV6-1 and TRBJ1-1; D gene ambiguous. V was pared by 7 bases and J by 1 base, with 7 bases between. CDR1 MNHNS and CDR2 SASEGT come from the germline V gene. The CDR3 covers 12 residues.

This clonotype has only one observation. CDR3 sequence: CASSERGTQGAFF. In DNA, the CDR3 is TGTGCCAGCAGTGAACGCGGGACCCAGGGAGCTTTCTTT. The V gene is TRBV25-1, the J gene TRBJ1-1, with D maybe TRBD1 (5 bases). The CDR3 spans 13 residues. CDR1 is MGHDK and CDR2 is SYGVNS in the germline V gene. V was shortened by 2 bases and J by 10 bases, with 14 bases between the two germline ends.

This clonotype was counted a few times. The J gene is TRBJ1-2, the V gene TRBV7-3, with D possibly matching TRBD1 (5 bases). The V end was cut by 2 bases, the J end by 1 base, with 8 bases between. This CDR3 has 14 residues. Germline CDR1 SGHTA, CDR2 FQGTGA. The CDR3 reads CASSLEDSNYGYTF. CDR3 nucleotide sequence: TGTGCCAGCAGCTTAGAAGACAGTAACTATGGCTACACCTTC.

This clonotype showed up many times. The chain combines TRBV28 with TRBJ1-2; 11 positions match TRBD1. The germline V gene encodes CDR1 MDHEN and CDR2 SYDVKM. J lost 8 bases, V lost 4 bases, and 9 bases had no gene match. The CDR3 covers 15 residues. DNA for the CDR3: TGTGCCAGCAGTTCCCCCGGGACAGGGGGTCGAGGCTACACCTTC. Translating it yields CASSSPGTGGRGYTF.

The chain is built from TRBV4-1 and TRBJ2-5; perhaps TRBD1 as D (6 bases). The CDR3 has 16 residues. The germline V and J ends were trimmed by 2 bases and 3 bases, with 16 bases remaining between them. The germline gives CDR1 MGHRA, CDR2 YSYEKL. CDR3 loop: CASSQIRGGRKETQYF. The CDR3 region has the DNA TGCGCCAGCAGCCAAATCAGGGGTGGTAGGAAAGAGACCCAGTACTTC.

This clonotype was seen repeatedly, ten times or more. V is TRBV30 and J is TRBJ2-1; no definite D call. Germline values: CDR1 GTSNPN, CDR2 SVGIG (reference sequence). The V gene lost 8 bases and the J gene lost 8 bases, with 13 bases spanning the gap. The CDR3 loop spans 11 amino acids. The CDR3 spells CASSNVDEQFF. The CDR3 DNA follows: TGTGCCAGTTCTAATGTGGATGAGCAGTTCTTC.

The sample holds many counts of this clonotype. The genes are TRBV2 and TRBJ1-5, with D unclear. Germline CDR1 is SNHLY and CDR2 is FYNNEI. This CDR3 is built from 13 residues. V lost 8 bases and J 1 base, leaving 9 bases between the germline ends. Here the CDR3 reads CASRWESNQPQHF. The CDR3 nucleotides read TGTGCCAGCCGTTGGGAAAGCAATCAGCCCCAGCATTTT. The full variable domain, rest sourced from reference TRBV2 and TRBJ1-5, is EPEVTQTPSHQVTQMGQEVILRCVPISNHLYFYWYRQILGQKVEFLVSFYNNEISEKSEIFDDQFSVERPDGSNFTLKIRSTKLEDSAMYFCASRWESNQPQHFGDGTRLSIL.

This clonotype was detected ten times or more. This chain connects TRBV20-1 to TRBJ1-1; no firm D call. Per germline, CDR1 DFQATT and CDR2 SNEGSKA (reference sequence). The CDR3 covers 14 residues. Trimming left V 0 bases short and J 1 base short, with 9 bases between. The CDR3 region is CSARDWRRNTEAFF. CDR3 in DNA: TGCAGTGCTAGAGATTGGCGGAGGAACACTGAAGCTTTCTTT.

The chain couples TRBV6-1 to TRBJ1-4, with 7 bases identical to TRBD1. Germline V gene data show CDR1 as MNHNS and CDR2 as SASEGT. With V trimmed by 6 bases and J by 4 bases, 8 bases remained unmatched. This CDR3 spans 15 amino acids. This CDR3 reads CASRADRADNEKLFF. The CDR3 region has the DNA TGTGCCAGCAGAGCCGACAGGGCCGATAATGAAAAACTGTTTTTT.

The chain recombines TRBV18 with TRBJ1-2, with 9 bases matching TRBD1. V lost 2 bases to trimming and J lost 3 bases; unmatched junction nucleotides: 7. Germline V gene lookup returns CDR1 KGHSH and CDR2 LQKENI. This CDR3 has 16 residues. The CDR3 loop reads CASSPSAQGADYGYTF. As DNA, the CDR3 is TGTGCCAGCTCACCATCAGCACAGGGGGCGGACTATGGCTACACCTTC.

This clonotype was detected many times. The rearrangement links TRBV7-2 to TRBJ2-2, with a possible D match to TRBD1 (6 bases). V was clipped by 6 bases and J by 1 base, with 18 bases between them. CDR3 size: 17 residues. Per the germline V gene, CDR1 is SGHTA and CDR2 is FQGNSA. The CDR3 loop is CASRVWGSGQNTGELFF. CDR3 DNA: TGTGCCAGCAGGGTCTGGGGTTCGGGACAGAACACCGGGGAGCTGTTTTTT.

This clonotype has at least ten counts. The chain recombines TRBV19 with TRBJ2-1, with 8 bases lining up with TRBD2. Losses at the gene ends were 5 bases for V and 1 base for J; bases not matched to a gene: 7. CDR3 length: 16 amino acids. Germline-derived CDR1 and CDR2 are LNHDA and SQIVND (reference sequence). CDR3 DNA: TGTGCCAGTAGTCGCGTGAGCGGGAGTTCCTACAATGAGCAGTTCTTC. Translation gives CASSRVSGSSYNEQFF.

Ten or more counts support this clonotype. This sequence joins TRBV20-1 and TRBJ1-2; D is ambiguous. This CDR3 is 15 amino acids long. CDR1 DFQATT and CDR2 SNEGSKA come from the germline V gene (reference sequence). V lost 1 base and J 3 bases, leaving 15 bases between the germline ends. The CDR3 loop reads CSARAEGRVDYGYTF. The CDR3 coding sequence is TGCAGTGCTAGAGCGGAAGGAAGGGTGGACTATGGCTACACCTTC.

This clonotype was observed a handful of times. The CDR3 nucleotides read TGTGCCAGCAGCGTCGGGCTGGGTGAAAAACTGTTTTTT. It yields the protein CASSVGLGEKLFF. This chain connects TRBV28 to TRBJ1-4; D ambiguous. V was cut by 6 bases and J by 7 bases, with 12 bases left in between. This CDR3 contains 13 residues. The V gene's germline CDR1 is MDHEN and CDR2 SYDVKM.

This clonotype was recorded many times. The CDR3 sequence: CASSSFIGLAGGQNTGELFF. CDR3 sequence (DNA): TGTGCCAGCAGCTCCTTTATTGGACTAGCGGGGGGACAAAACACCGGGGAGCTGTTTTTT. The gene calls are TRBV7-9 and TRBJ2-2; TRBD2 agrees at 14 bases. Germline values: CDR1 SEHNR, CDR2 FQNEAQ (reference sequence). V was clipped by 4 bases and J by 2 bases; unmatched bases: 12. The length of the CDR3 is 20 residues.

This clonotype was recorded many times. The rearrangement links TRBV3-1 to TRBJ1-6; TRBD1 aligns across 7 bases. V shed 6 bases, J shed 16 bases, and the junction held 21 bases outside the gene matches. This CDR3 has 16 amino acids. The V gene's germline CDR1 is LGHDT and CDR2 YNNKEL (reference sequence). The DNA of the CDR3 is TGTGCCAGCAGTTGGGACAGCAAGGCCCTAGGCGTCCAACTCCACTTT. Translated, it gives CASSWDSKALGVQLHF.

Note on this clonotype: A read error is likely, as this CDR3 ends without the conserved phenylalanine or tryptophan. The rearrangement links TRBV10-3 to TRBJ1-1; D remains ambiguous. In germline, CDR1 is ENHRY, CDR2 SYGVKD. The CDR3 has 13 amino acids. The V end lost 3 bases, the J end lost 1 base, and 6 bases lay between the germline ends. CDR3 sequence (DNA): TGTGCCATCAGTGAAGAAGGGAACACTGAAGCTTTCTTG. Its translation is CAISEEGNTEAFL.

The chain is built from TRBV28 and TRBJ1-1, with D maybe TRBD1 (5 bases). The CDR3 loop spans 14 amino acids. Trimming left V 10 bases short and J 0 bases short, with 15 bases between. Germline CDR1 and CDR2: MDHEN and SYDVKM. Here the CDR3 reads CATFDRLVNTEAFF. The CDR3, as DNA: TGTGCCACCTTTGACAGATTAGTGAACACTGAAGCTTTCTTT.

The chain combines TRBV6-2 or TRBV6-3 with TRBJ2-1; D is ambiguous. Germline CDR1 reads MNHEY; CDR2 reads SVGEGT. V gave up 6 bases and J gave up 8 bases, with 14 bases separating them. The length of the CDR3 is 13 residues. In DNA, the CDR3 is TGTGCCAGCAGCCCCGGTCACGTTGATGAGCAGTTCTTC. It codes for CASSPGHVDEQFF.

The CDR3 nucleotides read TGTGCCAGCAGCGCCGGACAGGGGTTGGCCTCTGGGGCCAACGTCCTGACTTTC. It specifies CASSAGQGLASGANVLTF. The V and J genes are TRBV5-5 and TRBJ2-6; 9 bases match TRBD1. With V trimmed by 4 bases and J by 0 bases, 8 bases remained unmatched. Germline V gene lookup returns CDR1 SGHKS and CDR2 YYEKEE (reference sequence). The CDR3 contains 18 residues.

This sequence joins TRBV3-1 and TRBJ1-2; D ambiguous. The length of the CDR3 is 13 residues. The germline V gene encodes CDR1 LGHDT and CDR2 YNNKEL (reference sequence). V shed 7 bases and J shed 6 bases, with 15 bases lying between them. The CDR3 reads CASNLGSRHGYTF. The CDR3 DNA reads as TGTGCCAGCAACCTTGGGAGCAGGCATGGCTACACCTTC. The whole variable domain, filled in from reference TRBV3-1 and TRBJ1-2, reads DTAVSQTPKYLVTQMGNDKSIKCEQNLGHDTMYWYKQDSKKFLKIMFSYNNKELIINETVPNRFSPKSPDKAHLNLHINSLELGDSAVYFCASNLGSRHGYTFGSGTRLTVV.

In this sample, this clonotype turned up many times. The CDR3 DNA reads TGTGCCAGCAGTTTAGCTGGGGGCGGTGAAAAACTGTTTTTT. This encodes CASSLAGGGEKLFF. This rearrangement joins TRBV12-3 or TRBV12-4 to TRBJ1-4; tentatively, D is TRBD1 (6 bases). V shed 0 bases and J shed 7 bases, with 9 bases lying between them. The CDR3 has 14 residues.

This clonotype was detected many times. The junction departs from the called germline gene at one end, perhaps through a read error. The chain combines TRBV19 with TRBJ2-4; 13 positions match TRBD2. Germline loops: CDR1 LNHDA, CDR2 SQIVND (reference sequence). The CDR3 covers 17 residues. CDR3 protein: CASRRTSGSGPQNIQYF. In DNA, the CDR3 is TGTGCAAGTAGGCGGACTAGCGGGAGTGGCCCACAAAACATTCAGTACTTC.

This clonotype showed up just a few times. The V gene is TRBV7-8, the J gene TRBJ1-6, with 7 bases lining up with TRBD1. With 2 bases clipped from V and 8 bases from J, the junction kept 6 bases outside the gene matches. Germline lookup yields CDR1 SGHVS and CDR2 FQNEAQ. There are 15 residues in the CDR3. The CDR3 spells CASSLSFTGDSPLHF. The CDR3 DNA reads TGTGCCAGCAGCTTAAGTTTTACAGGGGATTCACCCCTCCACTTT. The complete variable domain, with remaining parts taken from reference TRBV7-8 and TRBJ1-6, reads GAGVSQSPRYKVAKRGQDVALRCDPISGHVSLFWYQQALGQGPEFLTYFQNEAQLDKSGLPSDRFFAERPEGSVSTLKIQRTQQEDSAVYLCASSLSFTGDSPLHFGNGTRLTVT.